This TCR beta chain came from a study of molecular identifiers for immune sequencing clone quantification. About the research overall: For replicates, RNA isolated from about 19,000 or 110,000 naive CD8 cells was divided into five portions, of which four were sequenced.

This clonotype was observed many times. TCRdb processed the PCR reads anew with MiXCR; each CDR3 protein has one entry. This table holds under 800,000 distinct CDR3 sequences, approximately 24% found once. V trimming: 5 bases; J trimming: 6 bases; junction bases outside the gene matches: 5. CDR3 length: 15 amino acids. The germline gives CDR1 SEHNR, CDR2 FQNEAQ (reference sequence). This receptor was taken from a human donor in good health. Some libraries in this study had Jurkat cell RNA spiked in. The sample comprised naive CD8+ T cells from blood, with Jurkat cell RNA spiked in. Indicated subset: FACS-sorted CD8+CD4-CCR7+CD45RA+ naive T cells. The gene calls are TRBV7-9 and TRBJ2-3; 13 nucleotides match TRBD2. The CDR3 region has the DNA TGTGCCAGCAGCACACTAGCGGGAGGGGCGGATACGCAGTATTTT. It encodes CASSTLAGGADTQYF.